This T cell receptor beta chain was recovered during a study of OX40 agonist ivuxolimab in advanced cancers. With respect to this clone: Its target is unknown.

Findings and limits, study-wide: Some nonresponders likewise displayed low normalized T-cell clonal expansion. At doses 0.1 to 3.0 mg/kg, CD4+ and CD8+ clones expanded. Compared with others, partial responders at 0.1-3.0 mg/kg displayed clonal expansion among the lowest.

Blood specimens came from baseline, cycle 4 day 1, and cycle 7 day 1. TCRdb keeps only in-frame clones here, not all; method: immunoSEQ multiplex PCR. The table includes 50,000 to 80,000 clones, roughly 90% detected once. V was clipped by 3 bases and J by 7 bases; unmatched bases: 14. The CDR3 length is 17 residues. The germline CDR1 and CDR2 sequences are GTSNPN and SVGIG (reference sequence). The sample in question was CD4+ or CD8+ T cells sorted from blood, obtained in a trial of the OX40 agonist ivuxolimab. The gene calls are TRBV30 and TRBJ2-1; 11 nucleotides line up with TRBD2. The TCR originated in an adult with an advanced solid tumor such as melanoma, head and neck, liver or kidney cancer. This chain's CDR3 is CAWRGGLAASQRNEQFF. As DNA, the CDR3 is TGTGCCTGGAGAGGGGGACTAGCGGCCTCACAGAGGAATGAGCAGTTCTTC.